One and the same sample provided the 27 T cell receptor beta chains below, sequenced in a study of early T cells in non-severe SARS-CoV-2 infection. Via MiXCR, TCRdb re-called the 5' RACE reads, giving one row per CDR3 protein. This repertoire shows about 60,000 distinct CDR3 sequences, approximately 9% found once; its top ten account for 15% to 20%. Sequencing used whole blood. These receptor sequences come from an adult who was a healthcare worker with PCR-confirmed SARS-CoV-2 infection or an uninfected control (not recorded which).

This clonotype was seen ten or more times. The chain uses TRBV29-1 and TRBJ2-1; 7 bases align to TRBD2. This CDR3 contains 13 residues. CDR1 SQVTM and CDR2 ANQGSEA come from the germline V gene. Trimming removed 6 bases from V and 8 bases from J; junction bases left unmatched: 10. The DNA for the CDR3 is TGCAGCGTCCTAAGACTAGCTTACGATGAGCAGTTCTTC. Protein product: CSVLRLAYDEQFF.

The chain employs TRBV28 and TRBJ1-1; D gene uncertain. Trimming took off 5 bases at V and 3 bases at J, with 10 bases between the two ends. Germline assignment: CDR1 MDHEN and CDR2 SYDVKM. The CDR3 length is 13 residues. CDR3 in DNA: TGTGCCAGCAGTCCCCCCAGCTACACTGAAGCTTTCTTT. Its protein product is CASSPPSYTEAFF.

This clonotype was counted at least ten times. The chain recombines TRBV28 with TRBJ1-5; 9 bases map to TRBD1. CDR3 length equals 15 residues. The J segment lost 7 bases and the V segment lost 1 base, leaving 5 bases of the junction unmatched. CDR1 and CDR2 from the germline V gene are MDHEN and SYDVKM. The CDR3 bases are TGTGCCAGCAGTTTATCAGACAGGGGGAACCAGCCCCAGCATTTT. Translation gives CASSLSDRGNQPQHF.

This chain joins TRBV12-3 or TRBV12-4 and TRBJ2-2, with 8 nucleotides matching TRBD2. V shed 4 bases, J shed 6 bases, and the junction held 10 bases outside the gene matches. The length of the CDR3 is 16 residues. CDR3 in DNA: TGTGCCAGCAGTTCTCGAGCGGGAGTTTACGCCGGGGAGCTGTTTTTT. It encodes CASSSRAGVYAGELFF.

The chain carries TRBV5-4 and TRBJ2-7, with unresolved D. Trimming cost V 0 bases and J 3 bases, with 7 bases left between them. This CDR3 contains 13 residues. Germline CDR1 and CDR2: SGHNT and YYREEE (reference sequence). CDR3 nucleotides: TGTGCCAGCAGCTTGGATTGGGACTACGAGCAGTACTTC. This codes for CASSLDWDYEQYF.

This clonotype was seen only a few times. This chain joins TRBV28 and TRBJ1-2; D not certain. The ends were cut back, 7 bases at V and 3 bases at J, with 12 bases in the middle. Germline lookup yields CDR1 MDHEN and CDR2 SYDVKM. This CDR3 spans 13 amino acids. The CDR3 loop is CASNPALDYGYTF. The CDR3 DNA reads TGTGCCAGCAATCCAGCCCTTGACTATGGCTACACCTTC.

This clonotype was seen only a few times. The chain carries TRBV25-1 and TRBJ2-7; TRBD1 matches 7 bases. J gave up 0 bases and V 7 bases, and 9 bases lay outside the gene matches. Per germline, CDR1 MGHDK and CDR2 SYGVNS. CDR3 length: 15 amino acids. The CDR3 is CASTPTGAYSYEQYF. CDR3 in DNA: TGTGCCAGCACTCCAACAGGGGCGTACTCCTACGAGCAGTACTTC.

This clonotype has more than one count but fewer than ten. This chain uses TRBV10-2 with TRBJ1-1; D ambiguous. The CDR3 is 14 residues long. The germline V and J ends were trimmed by 1 base and 1 base, with 7 bases remaining between them. The germline gives CDR1 WSHSY, CDR2 SAAADI. The CDR3 region is CASSELLGNTEAFF. The CDR3 DNA reads as TGCGCCAGCAGTGAGTTACTGGGGAACACTGAAGCTTTCTTT.

This clonotype has just a few counts. The CDR3 is CASTSSLTRDRDRTGELFF. DNA for the CDR3: TGTGCCAGTACCAGCTCCCTAACCCGGGACAGGGATCGTACCGGGGAGCTGTTTTTT. The J gene is TRBJ2-2, the V gene TRBV28; TRBD1 agrees at 9 bases. The CDR3 runs to 19 residues. Germline trimming cut 9 bases from V and 5 bases from J; bases unmatched to any gene: 22. Per the germline V gene, CDR1 is MDHEN and CDR2 is SYDVKM.

In its sample, this clonotype was seen a few times. The chain links TRBV12-3 or TRBV12-4 to TRBJ2-1, with a weak D call TRBD1 (6 bases). The CDR3 runs 15 residues. V lost 6 bases, J lost 6 bases, and 18 bases lay in between. CDR3 residues: CASSPGAAGSNEQFF. The DNA for the CDR3 is TGTGCCAGCAGCCCAGGGGCGGCCGGGTCCAATGAGCAGTTCTTC.

The chain joins TRBV11-2 to TRBJ2-3; weak D call: TRBD2 (7 bases). The germline V gene encodes CDR1 SGHAT and CDR2 FQNNGV. The CDR3 is made up of 12 amino acids. V was trimmed by 7 bases and J by 4 bases, leaving 9 bases between them. CDR3 in amino acids: CASKGGADTQYF. As DNA, the CDR3 is TGTGCCAGCAAAGGGGGGGCAGATACGCAGTATTTT. The full variable domain, in which reference TRBV11-2 and TRBJ2-3 provide the parts outside the CDR3, is EAGVAQSPRYKIIEKRQSVAFWCNPISGHATLYWYQQILGQGPKLLIQFQNNGVVDDSQLPKDRFSAERLKGVDSTLKIQPAKLEDSAVYLCASKGGADTQYFGPGTRLTVL.

Many counts were recorded for this clonotype. The chain couples TRBV7-9 to TRBJ2-2; 10 nucleotides agree with TRBD2. The length of the CDR3 is 15 residues. The V gene's germline CDR1 is SEHNR and CDR2 FQNEAQ (reference sequence). With V trimmed by 7 bases and J by 1 base, 3 bases remained unmatched. The CDR3 bases are TGTGCCAGCACCGGGACTAGCGTGAACACCGGGGAGCTGTTTTTT. Its translation: CASTGTSVNTGELFF.

Many counts were recorded for this clonotype. V gene TRBV7-9 combines with J gene TRBJ2-1; 9 positions agree with TRBD2. The CDR3 runs to 16 residues. Germline V gives CDR1 SEHNR, CDR2 FQNEAQ (reference sequence). J lost 7 bases, V lost 7 bases, and 14 bases had no gene match. CDR3 nucleotide sequence: TGTGCCAGCACCCCTGGTGCGGGAGGGTCTGGAAATGAGCAGTTCTTC. Its translation is CASTPGAGGSGNEQFF.

This clonotype was observed a handful of times. An end of the junction does not agree with germline; a read error may underlie this. The chain uses TRBV28 and TRBJ2-7; 10 bases are a match to TRBD1. CDR1 is MDHEN, CDR2 SYDVKM, per germline. The CDR3 contains 11 residues. CDR3 coding DNA: TGTGCCAGCAGTTCGATCGGACAGGGGGGTTTC. This translates into CASSSIGQGGF.

The chain couples TRBV20-1 to TRBJ2-7; D remains ambiguous. The V gene lost 3 bases and the J gene lost 4 bases, with 7 bases spanning the gap. Germline CDR1 DFQATT, CDR2 SNEGSKA (reference sequence). The CDR3 runs 11 residues. Here the CDR3 reads CSARVGYEQYF. The CDR3 DNA reads as TGCAGTGCTAGGGTCGGGTACGAGCAGTACTTC.

This clonotype turned up a few times. This chain joins TRBV5-4 and TRBJ1-6, with a tentative D call TRBD1 (5 bases). This CDR3 spans 14 amino acids. In germline, CDR1 is SGHNT, CDR2 YYREEE (reference sequence). Trimming pared 3 bases from V and 7 bases from J, leaving 11 bases between. CDR3 bases: TGTGCCAGCAGCTCCCAGGGAGCGAATTCACCCCTCCACTTT. Its translation: CASSSQGANSPLHF.

This clonotype has at least ten counts. This chain connects TRBV12-3 or TRBV12-4 to TRBJ2-2; TRBD2 agrees at 11 bases. The J segment lost 4 bases and the V segment lost 3 bases, leaving 4 bases of the junction unmatched. The CDR3 is 16 amino acids. The CDR3 region has the DNA TGTGCCAGCAGTTTGCTAGCGGGAGGTCGCACCGGGGAGCTGTTTTTT. It encodes CASSLLAGGRTGELFF.

Ten or more counts support this clonotype. The V and J genes are TRBV11-2 and TRBJ2-5; maybe TRBD1 (7 bases). CDR1 SGHAT and CDR2 FQNNGV come from the germline V gene. The CDR3 has 14 residues. V shed 4 bases and J shed 2 bases, with 11 bases lying between them. The CDR3 DNA is TGTGCCAGCAGCTCGACAGGGAGGCAAGAGACCCAGTACTTC. Protein product: CASSSTGRQETQYF. The entire variable domain, with the rest obtained from reference TRBV11-2 and TRBJ2-5, is as follows: EAGVAQSPRYKIIEKRQSVAFWCNPISGHATLYWYQQILGQGPKLLIQFQNNGVVDDSQLPKDRFSAERLKGVDSTLKIQPAKLEDSAVYLCASSSTGRQETQYFGPGTRLLVL.

The chain employs TRBV4-1 and TRBJ2-2; D is perhaps TRBD2 (5 bases). Trimming stripped 0 bases from V and 5 bases from J, with 7 bases between. CDR3 length: 14 amino acids. CDR1 and CDR2 (germline): MGHRA, YSYEKL. The CDR3 protein is CASSQDRRTGELFF. The CDR3 DNA is TGCGCCAGCAGCCAAGATAGGAGGACCGGGGAGCTGTTTTTT.

This clonotype was detected many times. The chain links TRBV18 to TRBJ2-3; 8 bases are a match to TRBD2. The junction had 5 bases not matched to a gene; V was cut back by 3 bases and J by 3 bases. The CDR3 contains 15 residues. Germline V gene lookup returns CDR1 KGHSH and CDR2 LQKENI. CDR3 sequence reads: CASSPIGLATDTQYF. Written as DNA, the CDR3 is TGTGCCAGCTCACCCATCGGACTAGCAACAGATACGCAGTATTTT. Combining the CDR3 with reference TRBV18 and TRBJ2-3 gives the whole variable domain NAGVMQNPRHLVRRRGQEARLRCSPMKGHSHVYWYRQLPEEGLKFMVYLQKENIIDESGMPKERFSAEFPKEGPSILRIQQVVRGDSAAYFCASSPIGLATDTQYFGPGTRLTVL.

The chain uses TRBV4-1 and TRBJ1-1, with D unclear. The CDR3 runs 16 residues. The V gene lost 4 bases and the J gene lost 4 bases, with 19 bases spanning the gap. The germline gives CDR1 MGHRA, CDR2 YSYEKL. CDR3 in DNA: TGCGCCAGCAGCCCCATTAATATGGGGTTTGTCACTGAAGCTTTCTTT. This codes for CASSPINMGFVTEAFF.

This clonotype was recorded many times. The CDR3: CASSQTPGLAGGGTDTQYF. For the CDR3, the DNA is TGCGCCAGCAGCCAAACTCCGGGACTAGCGGGAGGAGGGACAGATACGCAGTATTTT. The V and J genes are TRBV5-1 and TRBJ2-3; TRBD2 matches 15 bases. Per germline, CDR1 SGHRS and CDR2 YFSETQ. With 4 bases clipped from V and 3 bases from J, the junction kept 12 bases outside the gene matches. The CDR3 runs to 19 residues.

This clonotype occurred many times. The chain uses TRBV5-1 and TRBJ2-7; 10 bases align to TRBD1. V was clipped by 8 bases and J by 4 bases; unmatched bases: 3. Germline V gene data show CDR1 as SGHRS and CDR2 as YFSETQ. This CDR3 is 12 amino acids long. The CDR3 loop is CASGGQGYEQYF. Written as DNA, the CDR3 is TGCGCCAGTGGGGGACAGGGGTACGAGCAGTACTTC.

This rearrangement joins TRBV28 to TRBJ1-1; TRBD1 might be the D (5 bases). The germline CDR1 and CDR2 sequences are MDHEN and SYDVKM. The CDR3 spans 12 residues. V lost 6 bases to trimming and J lost 10 bases, with 15 bases between them. The CDR3 bases are TGTGCCAGCAGGATTATAGACAGTAGAGCTTTCTTT. Amino acid sequence: CASRIIDSRAFF.

This clonotype has a handful of counts. The V gene is TRBV12-3 or TRBV12-4, the J gene TRBJ2-2; 10 bases line up with TRBD1. The CDR3 loop spans 16 amino acids. Unmatched junction bases numbered 10, after V lost 7 bases and J lost 5 bases. The CDR3 nucleotides are TGTGCCAGCACTCATACCGGGACAGGGGCTACCGGGGAGCTGTTTTTT. This gives the protein CASTHTGTGATGELFF.

This clonotype was seen many times. The chain recombines TRBV7-6 with TRBJ2-4; D is uncertain. V was shortened by 1 base and J by 0 bases, with 10 bases between the two germline ends. The CDR3 spans 16 residues. The V gene's germline CDR1 is SGHVS and CDR2 FNYEAQ. The CDR3: CASSLGSRLAKNIQYF. The CDR3 nucleotides read TGTGCCAGCAGCTTAGGTTCCCGGCTAGCCAAAAACATTCAGTACTTC.

This clonotype was detected only a few times. The rearrangement uses TRBV5-4 and TRBJ2-3; a weak D match, TRBD1 (5 bases). This CDR3 region has 15 residues. Germline lookup yields CDR1 SGHNT and CDR2 YYREEE (reference sequence). V was pared by 0 bases and J by 2 bases, with 10 bases between. The CDR3 loop reads CASSLDQGSTDTQYF. CDR3 in DNA: TGTGCCAGCAGCTTGGATCAGGGATCCACAGATACGCAGTATTTT. Drawing the rest from reference TRBV5-4 and TRBJ2-3, the complete variable domain is ETGVTQSPTHLIKTRGQQVTLRCSSQSGHNTVSWYQQALGQGPQFIFQYYREEENGRGNFPPRFSGLQFPNYSSELNVNALELDDSALYLCASSLDQGSTDTQYFGPGTRLTVL.